This TCR beta chain came from a study of blood T cell repertoires in COVID-19. Study-wide background: Specimens from acute and convalescent COVID-19 originated in the United States, Italy and Spain. Nucleic acid was either cDNA or gDNA, and it came from T cells, B-cell-depleted T cells, or PBMCs.

As handled by the study authors: Estimated nucleated cell counts came from reference gene primer amplification. Profiling relied on immunoSEQ multiplex PCR, and the TCRdb table lists in-frame clones only, not all of them. D and trimming were read from the DNA, whereas the V and J calls and clone size are those reported in that table. The sample includes roughly 25,000 clones, around 81% of them seen just once. The receptor's source is a man between 65 and 85 years old with acute or convalescent COVID-19. Sample: peripheral blood.

The CDR3 DNA follows: TGTGCCAGTAGTATAACAGTGATGAACACTGAAGCTTTCTTT. It is translated as CASSITVMNTEAFF. The genes are TRBV19 and TRBJ1-1; D remains unclear. Trimming pared 2 bases from V and 0 bases from J, leaving 7 bases between. The CDR3 is made up of 14 amino acids. Germline CDR1 reads LNHDA; CDR2 reads SQIVND (reference sequence).